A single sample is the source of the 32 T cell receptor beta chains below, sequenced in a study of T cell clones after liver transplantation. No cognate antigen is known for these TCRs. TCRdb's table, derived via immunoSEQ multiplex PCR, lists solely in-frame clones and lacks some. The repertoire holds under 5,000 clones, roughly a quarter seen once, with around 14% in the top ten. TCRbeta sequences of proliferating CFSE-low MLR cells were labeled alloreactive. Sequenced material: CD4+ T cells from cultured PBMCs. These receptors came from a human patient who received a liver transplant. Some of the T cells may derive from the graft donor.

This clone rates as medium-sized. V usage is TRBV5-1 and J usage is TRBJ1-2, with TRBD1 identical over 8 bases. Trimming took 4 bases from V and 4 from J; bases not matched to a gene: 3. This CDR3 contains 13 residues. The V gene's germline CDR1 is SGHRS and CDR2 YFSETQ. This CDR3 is CASSAQGAYGYTF. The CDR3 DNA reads TGCGCCAGCAGCGCGCAGGGGGCCTATGGCTACACCTTC.

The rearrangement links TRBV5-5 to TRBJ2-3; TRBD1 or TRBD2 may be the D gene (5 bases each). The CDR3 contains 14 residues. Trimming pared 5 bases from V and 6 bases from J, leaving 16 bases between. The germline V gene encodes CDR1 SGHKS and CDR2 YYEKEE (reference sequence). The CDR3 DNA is TGTGCCAGCAGTGAGGGACCCCTGAGCGATACGCAGTATTTT. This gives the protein CASSEGPLSDTQYF.

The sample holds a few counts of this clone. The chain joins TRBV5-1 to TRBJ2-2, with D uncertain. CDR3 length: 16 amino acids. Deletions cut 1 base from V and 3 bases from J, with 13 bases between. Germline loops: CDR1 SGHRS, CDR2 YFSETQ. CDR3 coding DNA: TGCGCCAGCAGCTTGCGGGCGAGATGGGACACCGGGGAGCTGTTTTTT. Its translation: CASSLRARWDTGELFF.

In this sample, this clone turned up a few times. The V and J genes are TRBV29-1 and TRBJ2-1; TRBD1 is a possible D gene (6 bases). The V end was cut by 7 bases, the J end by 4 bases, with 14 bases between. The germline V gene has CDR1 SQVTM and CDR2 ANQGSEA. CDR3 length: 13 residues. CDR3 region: CSAAADRYNEQFF. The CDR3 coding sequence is TGCAGCGCGGCTGCGGACAGATACAATGAGCAGTTCTTC.

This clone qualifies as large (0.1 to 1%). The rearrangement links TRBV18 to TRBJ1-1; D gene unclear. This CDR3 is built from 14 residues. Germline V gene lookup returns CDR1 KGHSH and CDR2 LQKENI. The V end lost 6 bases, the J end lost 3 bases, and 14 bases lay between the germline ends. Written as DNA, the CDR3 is TGTGCCAGCTCCCAGGCCGGTCTTGACACTGAAGCTTTCTTT. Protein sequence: CASSQAGLDTEAFF.

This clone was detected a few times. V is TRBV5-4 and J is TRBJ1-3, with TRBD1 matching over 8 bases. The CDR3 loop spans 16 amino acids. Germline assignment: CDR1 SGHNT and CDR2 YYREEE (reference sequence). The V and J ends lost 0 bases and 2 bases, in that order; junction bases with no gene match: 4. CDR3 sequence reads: CASSLEGRGPGNTIYF. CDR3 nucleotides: TGTGCCAGCAGCTTGGAGGGCAGGGGGCCTGGAAACACCATATATTTT.

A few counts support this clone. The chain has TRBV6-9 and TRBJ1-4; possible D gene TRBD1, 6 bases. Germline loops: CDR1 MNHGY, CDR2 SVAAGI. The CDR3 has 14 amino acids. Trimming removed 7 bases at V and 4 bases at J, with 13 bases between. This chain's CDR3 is CASTAGVVNEKLFF. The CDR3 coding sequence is TGTGCCAGCACCGCAGGGGTCGTTAATGAAAAACTGTTTTTT.

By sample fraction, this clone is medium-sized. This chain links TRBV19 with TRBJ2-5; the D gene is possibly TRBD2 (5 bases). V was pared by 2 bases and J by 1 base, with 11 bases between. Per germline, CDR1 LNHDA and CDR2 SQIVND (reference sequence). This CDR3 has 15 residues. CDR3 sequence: CASSIRPGLQETQYF. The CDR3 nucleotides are TGTGCCAGTAGTATAAGGCCCGGACTCCAAGAGACCCAGTACTTC.

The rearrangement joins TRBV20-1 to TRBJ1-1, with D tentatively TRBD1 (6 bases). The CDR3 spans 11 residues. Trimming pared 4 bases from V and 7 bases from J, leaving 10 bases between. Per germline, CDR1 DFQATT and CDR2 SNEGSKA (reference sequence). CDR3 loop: CSATGQSEAFF. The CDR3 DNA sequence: TGCAGTGCTACCGGACAGAGTGAAGCTTTCTTT.

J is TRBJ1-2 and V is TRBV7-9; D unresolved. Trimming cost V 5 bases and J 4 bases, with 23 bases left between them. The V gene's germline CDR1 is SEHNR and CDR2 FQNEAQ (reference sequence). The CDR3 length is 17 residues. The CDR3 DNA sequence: TGTGCCAGCAGCGCCGCAAAACACCATGGAAAGACCTATGGCTACACCTTC. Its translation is CASSAAKHHGKTYGYTF.

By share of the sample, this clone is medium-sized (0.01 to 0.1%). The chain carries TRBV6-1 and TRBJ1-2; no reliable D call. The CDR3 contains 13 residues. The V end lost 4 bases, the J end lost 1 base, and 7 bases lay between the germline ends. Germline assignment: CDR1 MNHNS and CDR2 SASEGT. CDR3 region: CASSVDGNYGYTF. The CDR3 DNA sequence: TGTGCCAGCAGTGTAGACGGTAACTATGGCTACACCTTC.

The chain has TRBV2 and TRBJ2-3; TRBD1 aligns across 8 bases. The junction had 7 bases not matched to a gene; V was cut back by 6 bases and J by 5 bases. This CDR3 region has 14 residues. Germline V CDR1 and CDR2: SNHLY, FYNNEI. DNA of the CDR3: TGTGCCAGCAGCCGGGACAGGTCGGGAGATACGCAGTATTTT. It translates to CASSRDRSGDTQYF.

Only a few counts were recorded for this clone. This chain's CDR3 is CASSPGHNQPQHF. CDR3 nucleotide sequence: TGTGCCAGCTCACCCGGACACAATCAGCCCCAGCATTTT. V and J are TRBV18 and TRBJ1-5; TRBD1 might be the D (5 bases). The CDR3 is made up of 13 amino acids. Trimming removed 3 bases from V and 3 bases from J, with 6 bases in between. Germline loops: CDR1 KGHSH, CDR2 LQKENI.

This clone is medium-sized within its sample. CDR3 sequence (DNA): TGTGCCAACGCACAGACAGCCTACACCGGGGAGCTGTTTTTT. This codes for CANAQTAYTGELFF. V gene TRBV10-3 combines with J gene TRBJ2-2; a possible D gene is TRBD1 (5 bases). Germline V CDR1 and CDR2: ENHRY, SYGVKD. The CDR3 extends over 14 amino acids. The germline V and J ends were trimmed by 10 bases and 3 bases, with 15 bases remaining between them.

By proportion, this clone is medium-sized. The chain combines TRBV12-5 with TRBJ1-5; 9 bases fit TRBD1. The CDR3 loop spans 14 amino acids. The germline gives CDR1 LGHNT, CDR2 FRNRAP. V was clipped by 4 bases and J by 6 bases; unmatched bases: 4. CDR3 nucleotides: TGTGCTAGTGGTTCGGGACAGGGTGGTCAGCCCCAGCATTTT. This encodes CASGSGQGGQPQHF.

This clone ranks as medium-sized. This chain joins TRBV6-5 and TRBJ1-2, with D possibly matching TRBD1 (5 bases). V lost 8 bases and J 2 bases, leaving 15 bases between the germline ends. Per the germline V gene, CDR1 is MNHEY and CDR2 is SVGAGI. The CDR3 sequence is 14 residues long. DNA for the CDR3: TGTGCCAGCCTGAGGCCCGGGGGAAACTATGGCTACACCTTC. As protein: CASLRPGGNYGYTF.

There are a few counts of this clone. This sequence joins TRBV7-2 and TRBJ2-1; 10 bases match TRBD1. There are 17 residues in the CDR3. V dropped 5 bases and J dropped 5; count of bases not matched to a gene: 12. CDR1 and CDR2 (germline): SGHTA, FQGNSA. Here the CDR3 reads CASSPKFVGTGDNEQFF. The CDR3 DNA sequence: TGTGCCAGCAGCCCCAAGTTTGTTGGGACAGGGGACAATGAGCAGTTCTTC.

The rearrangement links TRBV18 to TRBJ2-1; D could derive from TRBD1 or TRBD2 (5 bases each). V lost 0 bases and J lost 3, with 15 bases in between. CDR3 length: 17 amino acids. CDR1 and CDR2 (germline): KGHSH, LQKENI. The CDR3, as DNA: TGTGCCAGCTCACCACCGAGGCGATGGGGGAACTACAATGAGCAGTTCTTC. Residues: CASSPPRRWGNYNEQFF. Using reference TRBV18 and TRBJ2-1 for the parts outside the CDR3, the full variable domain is NAGVMQNPRHLVRRRGQEARLRCSPMKGHSHVYWYRQLPEEGLKFMVYLQKENIIDESGMPKERFSAEFPKEGPSILRIQQVVRGDSAAYFCASSPPRRWGNYNEQFFGPGTRLTVL.

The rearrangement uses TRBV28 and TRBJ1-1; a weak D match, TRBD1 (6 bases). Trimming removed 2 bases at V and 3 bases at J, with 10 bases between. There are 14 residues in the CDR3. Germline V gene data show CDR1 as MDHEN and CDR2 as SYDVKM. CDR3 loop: CASSLAGADTEAFF. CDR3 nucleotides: TGTGCCAGCAGTTTAGCGGGGGCGGACACTGAAGCTTTCTTT.

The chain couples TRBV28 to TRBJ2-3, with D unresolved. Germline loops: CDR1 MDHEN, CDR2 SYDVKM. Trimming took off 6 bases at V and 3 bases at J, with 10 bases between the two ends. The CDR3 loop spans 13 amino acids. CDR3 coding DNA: TGTGCCAGCAGAATCTCTACAACAGATACGCAGTATTTT. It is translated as CASRISTTDTQYF. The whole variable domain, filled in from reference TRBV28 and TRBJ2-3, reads DVKVTQSSRYLVKRTGEKVFLECVQDMDHENMFWYRQDPGLGLRLIYFSYDVKMKEKGDIPEGYSVSREKKERFSLILESASTNQTSMYLCASRISTTDTQYFGPGTRLTVL.

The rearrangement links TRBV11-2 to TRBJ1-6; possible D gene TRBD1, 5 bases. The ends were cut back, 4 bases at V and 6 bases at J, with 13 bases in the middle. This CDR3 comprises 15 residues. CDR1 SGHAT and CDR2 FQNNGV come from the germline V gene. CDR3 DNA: TGTGCCAGCAGCTCCGCGGGACGGCTTAATTCACCCCTCCACTTT. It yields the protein CASSSAGRLNSPLHF.

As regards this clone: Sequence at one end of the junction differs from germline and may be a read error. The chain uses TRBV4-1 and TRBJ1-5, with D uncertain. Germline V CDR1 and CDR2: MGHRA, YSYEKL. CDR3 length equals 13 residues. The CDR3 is CASSQSGNQPQHF. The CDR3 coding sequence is TGTGCCAGCAGCCAGTCTGGTAATCAGCCCCAGCATTTT.

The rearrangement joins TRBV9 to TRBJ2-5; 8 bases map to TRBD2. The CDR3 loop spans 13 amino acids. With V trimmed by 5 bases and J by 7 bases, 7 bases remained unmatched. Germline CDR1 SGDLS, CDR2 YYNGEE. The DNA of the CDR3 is TGTGCCAGCAGTGAGAGCGGGAGCGGGACCCAGTACTTC. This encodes CASSESGSGTQYF.

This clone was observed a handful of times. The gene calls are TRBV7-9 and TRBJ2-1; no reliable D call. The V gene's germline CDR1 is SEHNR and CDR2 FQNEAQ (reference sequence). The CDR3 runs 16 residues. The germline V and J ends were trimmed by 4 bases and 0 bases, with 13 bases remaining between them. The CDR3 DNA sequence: TGTGCCAGCAGCTATTATAGGGTTCCCTCCTACAATGAGCAGTTCTTC. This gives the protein CASSYYRVPSYNEQFF. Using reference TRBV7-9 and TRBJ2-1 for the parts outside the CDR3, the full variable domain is DTGVSQNPRHKITKRGQNVTFRCDPISEHNRLYWYRQTLGQGPEFLTYFQNEAQLEKSRLLSDRFSAERPKGSFSTLEIQRTEQGDSAMYLCASSYYRVPSYNEQFFGPGTRLTVL.

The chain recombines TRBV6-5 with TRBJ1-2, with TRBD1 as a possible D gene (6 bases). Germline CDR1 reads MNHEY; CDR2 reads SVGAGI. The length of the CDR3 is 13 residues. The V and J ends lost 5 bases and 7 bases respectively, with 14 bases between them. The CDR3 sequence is CASSETGWGGYTF. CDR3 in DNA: TGTGCCAGCAGTGAAACAGGGTGGGGTGGCTACACCTTC.

The DNA of the CDR3 is TGTGCCTGGAGTGTACTGCCCGACAGGGCCTATGGCTACACCTTC. This gives the protein CAWSVLPDRAYGYTF. The chain joins TRBV30 to TRBJ1-2; 7 bases are a match to TRBD1. The trim removed 0 bases at V and 4 bases at J, leaving 8 bases unmatched. CDR1 is GTSNPN, CDR2 SVGIG, per germline (reference sequence). The CDR3 extends over 15 amino acids.

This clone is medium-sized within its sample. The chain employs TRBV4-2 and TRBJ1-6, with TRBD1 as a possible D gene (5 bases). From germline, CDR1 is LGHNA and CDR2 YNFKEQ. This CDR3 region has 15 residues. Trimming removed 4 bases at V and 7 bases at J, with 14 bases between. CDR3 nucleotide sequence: TGTGCCAGCAGCCCCAGCAGCCAGGGAAATTCACCCCTCCACTTT. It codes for CASSPSSQGNSPLHF.

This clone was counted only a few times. The CDR3 nucleotides are TGTGCCAGCTACATGGCGCCGGGACAAAAAGAGTTCTTC. Encoded protein: CASYMAPGQKEFF. The rearrangement links TRBV6-5 to TRBJ2-1; weak D call: TRBD1 (6 bases). The germline V gene has CDR1 MNHEY and CDR2 SVGAGI. Trimming pared 8 bases from V and 14 bases from J, leaving 22 bases between. This CDR3 contains 13 residues.

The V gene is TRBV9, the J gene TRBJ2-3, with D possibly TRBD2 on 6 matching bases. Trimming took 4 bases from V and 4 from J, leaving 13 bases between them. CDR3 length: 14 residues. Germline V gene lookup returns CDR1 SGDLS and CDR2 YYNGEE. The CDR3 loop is CASSQIGSSDTQYF. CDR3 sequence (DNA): TGTGCCAGCAGCCAAATCGGGAGCTCAGATACGCAGTATTTT.

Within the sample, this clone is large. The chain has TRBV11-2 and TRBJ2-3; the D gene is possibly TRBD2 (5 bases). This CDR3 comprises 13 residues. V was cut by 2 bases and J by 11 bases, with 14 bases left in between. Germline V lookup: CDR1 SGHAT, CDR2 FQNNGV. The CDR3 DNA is TGTGCCAGCAGCTTAATCGGACCGGCGGGGCAGTATTTT. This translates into CASSLIGPAGQYF.

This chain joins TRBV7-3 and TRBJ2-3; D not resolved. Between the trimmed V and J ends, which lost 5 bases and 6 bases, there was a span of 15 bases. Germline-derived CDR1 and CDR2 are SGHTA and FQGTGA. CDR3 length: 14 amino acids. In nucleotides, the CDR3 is TGTGCCAGCAGCCCAACACGAGCTGGGGATACGCAGTATTTT. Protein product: CASSPTRAGDTQYF.

The CDR3 bases are TGTGCCAGCAGCCCTCAGGGGAACACTGAAGCTTTCTTT. Translated: CASSPQGNTEAFF. This chain uses TRBV7-2 with TRBJ1-1; weak D call: TRBD1 (5 bases). Germline values: CDR1 SGHTA, CDR2 FQGNSA. The CDR3 sequence is 13 residues long. The ends were cut back, 5 bases at V and 1 base at J, with 8 bases in the middle.